The 30 T cell receptor beta chains below all came from one sample that was sequenced in a study of PD-L1 blockade in urothelial cancer. The repertoire was sequenced with immunoSEQ multiplex PCR; TCRdb's copy has only in-frame clones and lacks some. The sample yields some 84,000 clones, roughly nine tenths seen once. The input for sequencing was PBMCs, taken around atezolizumab (anti-PD-L1) treatment. These receptors were taken from a woman in her 70s with urothelial cancer.

This sequence joins TRBV18 and TRBJ2-5, with TRBD2 matching over 12 bases. CDR3 length equals 14 residues. V shed 2 bases, J shed 8 bases, and the junction held 3 bases outside the gene matches. Germline-derived CDR1 and CDR2 are KGHSH and LQKENI. CDR3 DNA: TGTGCCAGCTCACCAGGGACTAGCGGGTCCACCCAGTACTTC. Translated: CASSPGTSGSTQYF. Looking up the rest from reference TRBV18 and TRBJ2-5 gives the full variable domain: NAGVMQNPRHLVRRRGQEARLRCSPMKGHSHVYWYRQLPEEGLKFMVYLQKENIIDESGMPKERFSAEFPKEGPSILRIQQVVRGDSAAYFCASSPGTSGSTQYFGPGTRLLVL.

The CDR3 loop reads CASSRGTGAYNEQFF. CDR3 in DNA: TGTGCCAGCTCACGAGGGACAGGGGCCTACAATGAGCAGTTCTTC. The V and J genes are TRBV18 and TRBJ2-1; 10 positions agree with TRBD1. V lost 4 bases and J lost 2; bases outside the gene matches: 2. The germline V gene encodes CDR1 KGHSH and CDR2 LQKENI. CDR3 length: 15 amino acids.

The V and J genes are TRBV6-1 and TRBJ1-1; D call uncertain. CDR1 is MNHNS, CDR2 SASEGT, per germline. The CDR3 length is 13 residues. The V gene lost 6 bases and the J gene lost 0 bases, with 8 bases spanning the gap. DNA for the CDR3: TGTGCCAGCAGGGCTGACATGAACACTGAAGCTTTCTTT. Translation gives CASRADMNTEAFF.

In its sample, this clone is medium-sized. This chain connects TRBV5-1 to TRBJ2-7; tentatively, D is TRBD1 (5 bases). This CDR3 has 16 residues. Trimming cost V 0 bases and J 1 base, with 14 bases left between them. Germline CDR1 SGHRS, CDR2 YFSETQ. The DNA for the CDR3 is TGCGCCAGCAGCTTGGCCATGGGGCGGTCGTCCTACGAGCAGTACTTC. Translation gives CASSLAMGRSSYEQYF.

With regard to this clone: One end of the junction varies from germline; a read error may be responsible. The rearrangement uses TRBV5-6 and TRBJ1-4, with D unclear. CDR1 and CDR2 (germline): SGHDT, YYEEEE. The CDR3 is 14 residues long. CDR3 DNA: TGTGCCAGCAGCATCATCCGCTCTAAGGAAAAACTGTTTTTT. It translates to CASSIIRSKEKLFF.

This chain uses TRBV23-1 with TRBJ2-3; D is possibly TRBD2 (5 bases). TRBV23-1 is recorded as an ORF, its role being uncertain. The CDR3 loop spans 13 amino acids. With 0 bases removed from V and 12 bases from J, the gap between germline ends came to 13 bases. The CDR3 coding sequence is TGCGCCAGCAGTCAATCGACGGACTTGGGTCAGTATTTT. It yields the protein CASSQSTDLGQYF.

CDR3 in DNA: TGTGCCTGGAACCCGGGACAGGGGGTCGAGCAGTACTTC. Encoded protein: CAWNPGQGVEQYF. The chain links TRBV30 to TRBJ2-7, with TRBD1 matching over 11 bases. The CDR3 has 13 residues. V was clipped by 4 bases and J by 6 bases; unmatched bases: 5. Germline CDR1 is GTSNPN and CDR2 is SVGIG (reference sequence).

The CDR3 DNA is TGCGCCAGCAGCTTGGACAGGGGGCTAAGCGAGCAGTACTTC. It specifies CASSLDRGLSEQYF. The chain recombines TRBV5-1 with TRBJ2-7; the match to TRBD1 covers 9 bases. This CDR3 has 14 residues. Germline V gene lookup returns CDR1 SGHRS and CDR2 YFSETQ. Germline trimming cut 0 bases from V and 6 bases from J; bases unmatched to any gene: 4. The variable domain in full, completed from reference TRBV5-1 and TRBJ2-7, reads KAGVTQTPRYLIKTRGQQVTLSCSPISGHRSVSWYQQTPGQGLQFLFEYFSETQRNKGNFPGRFSGRQFSNSRSEMNVSTLELGDSALYLCASSLDRGLSEQYFGPGTRLTVT.

The J gene is TRBJ1-2, the V gene TRBV5-6; maybe TRBD1 (6 bases). CDR1 SGHDT and CDR2 YYEEEE come from the germline V gene. The V end lost 2 bases, the J end lost 5 bases, and 19 bases lay between the germline ends. There are 16 residues in the CDR3. This CDR3 is CASSFLEGRGRYGYTF. CDR3 in DNA: TGTGCCAGCAGCTTCCTCGAGGGCAGGGGAAGGTATGGCTACACCTTC.

A few counts support this clone. CDR3 region: CASSLDRDRGQARRSQPQHF. CDR3 coding DNA: TGTGCCAGCAGTCTTGACCGGGACAGGGGGCAGGCTCGGAGAAGTCAGCCCCAGCATTTT. V gene TRBV27 combines with J gene TRBJ1-5; 12 bases are a match to TRBD1. V lost 5 bases to trimming and J lost 6 bases; unmatched junction nucleotides: 20. The CDR3 spans 20 residues. Germline V lookup: CDR1 MNHEY, CDR2 SMNVEV (reference sequence).

The rearrangement joins TRBV10-1 to TRBJ1-1; 7 positions match TRBD1. The germline V gene encodes CDR1 WNHNN and CDR2 SYGVQD (reference sequence). Germline trimming cut 5 bases from V and 1 base from J; bases unmatched to any gene: 4. The length of the CDR3 is 14 residues. The CDR3 nucleotides read TGCGCCAGCAGTAGACAGGGAGGGAACACTGAAGCTTTCTTT. This encodes CASSRQGGNTEAFF.

This clone appeared a few times. Within the sample, other DNA sequences also encode this same CDR3. The chain employs TRBV10-3 and TRBJ1-2; 9 bases map to TRBD1. CDR1 and CDR2 (germline): ENHRY, SYGVKD. V shed 0 bases and J 2 bases; nucleotides not matched to a gene: 1. The CDR3 runs to 15 residues. DNA of the CDR3: TGTGCCATCAGTGAGTCCGGACAGGGGAACTATGGCTACACCTTC. Residues: CAISESGQGNYGYTF.

The chain links TRBV9 to TRBJ1-5; TRBD1 might be the D (6 bases). Germline V CDR1 and CDR2: SGDLS, YYNGEE. The V end was cut by 3 bases, the J end by 9 bases, with 13 bases between. This CDR3 has 13 amino acids. The DNA of the CDR3 is TGTGCCAGCAGCGCCCGGGACACCAGGCCCCAGCATTTT. Protein product: CASSARDTRPQHF.

This rearrangement joins TRBV27 to TRBJ1-5; D gene ambiguous. The V gene's germline CDR1 is MNHEY and CDR2 SMNVEV (reference sequence). CDR3 length: 15 residues. V gave up 3 bases and J gave up 0 bases, with 9 bases separating them. The CDR3 protein is CASSFHGDSNQPQHF. In nucleotides, the CDR3 is TGTGCCAGCAGTTTTCACGGGGATAGCAATCAGCCCCAGCATTTT.

The rearrangement uses TRBV14 and TRBJ2-1, with 11 bases matching TRBD1. The trim removed 2 bases at V and 7 bases at J, leaving 7 bases unmatched. This CDR3 spans 16 amino acids. CDR1 is SGHDN and CDR2 is FVKESK in the germline V gene. CDR3 DNA: TGTGCCAGCAGCCAATTAAGAGGACAGGGGGCTAATGAGCAGTTCTTC. Its protein is CASSQLRGQGANEQFF.

The CDR3 sequence is CASSETGVRGANYGYTF. In DNA form, the CDR3 reads TGTGCCAGCAGCGAGACAGGGGTCCGGGGAGCTAACTATGGCTACACCTTC. This chain connects TRBV28 to TRBJ1-2, with 8 bases that match TRBD1. CDR3 length equals 17 residues. CDR1 and CDR2 (germline): MDHEN, SYDVKM. Trimming at V came to 6 bases and at J to 0 bases, leaving 12 bases not matched to a gene.

The rearrangement uses TRBV6-5 and TRBJ2-1, with 7 bases matching TRBD2. V lost 1 base and J lost 4; bases outside the gene matches: 4. CDR3 length equals 15 residues. In germline, CDR1 is MNHEY, CDR2 SVGAGI. CDR3 protein: CASSYFGGSYNEQFF. CDR3 DNA sequence: TGTGCCAGCAGTTACTTTGGCGGGAGTTACAATGAGCAGTTCTTC.

V usage is TRBV6-5 and J usage is TRBJ1-3; no clear D. The germline gives CDR1 MNHEY, CDR2 SVGAGI. The CDR3 totals 13 residues. The V end lost 5 bases, the J end lost 7 bases, and 12 bases lay between the germline ends. The CDR3 DNA is TGTGCCAGCAGTCGCGGGCCCTCTAACACCATATATTTT. This translates into CASSRGPSNTIYF.

In its sample, this clone was seen once. DNA of the CDR3: TGTGCCAGCAGCTTAGAATCCAGGGACTATGGCTACACCTTC. Encoded protein: CASSLESRDYGYTF. This chain uses TRBV7-9 with TRBJ1-2; possibly TRBD1 for D (5 bases). This CDR3 has 14 amino acids. CDR1 and CDR2 from the germline V gene are SEHNR and FQNEAQ (reference sequence). Between the trimmed V and J ends, which lost 1 base and 3 bases, there was a span of 9 bases.

The CDR3 loop is CSVTDRVGTDTQYF. CDR3 sequence (DNA): TGCAGCGTGACGGACAGGGTTGGCACAGATACGCAGTATTTT. V is TRBV29-1 and J is TRBJ2-3; 8 nucleotides match TRBD1. CDR1 and CDR2 from the germline V gene are SQVTM and ANQGSEA. The CDR3 spans 14 residues. J was trimmed by 1 base and V by 6 bases; bases with no gene match: 6.

This rearrangement joins TRBV29-1 to TRBJ2-1; TRBD2 agrees at 7 bases. The germline CDR1 and CDR2 sequences are SQVTM and ANQGSEA. With V trimmed by 1 base and J by 4 bases, 7 bases remained unmatched. The length of the CDR3 is 15 residues. For the CDR3, the DNA is TGCAGCGTTGAAGTCCGGGACTACGATTACAATGAGCAGTTCTTC. It translates to CSVEVRDYDYNEQFF.

V usage is TRBV2 and J usage is TRBJ2-1; tentatively, D is TRBD1 (6 bases). The germline V gene encodes CDR1 SNHLY and CDR2 FYNNEI. Trimming shortened V by 5 bases and J by 10 bases, and 9 bases separated the two germline ends. This CDR3 contains 11 residues. CDR3 loop: CASSPDREQFF. The CDR3 DNA reads TGTGCCAGCAGTCCCGACAGGGAGCAGTTCTTC.

This chain joins TRBV29-1 and TRBJ2-7, with TRBD1 as a possible D gene (5 bases). Germline CDR1 is SQVTM and CDR2 is ANQGSEA. This CDR3 region has 12 residues. V lost 7 bases to trimming and J lost 5 bases, with 15 bases between them. CDR3 amino acids: CSAADSSDEQYF. DNA of the CDR3: TGCAGCGCCGCCGACAGTTCCGACGAGCAGTACTTC.

J is TRBJ2-7 and V is TRBV27; D perhaps matches TRBD1 (5 bases). The CDR3 has 14 amino acids. Germline loops: CDR1 MNHEY, CDR2 SMNVEV (reference sequence). V dropped 2 bases and J dropped 1 base, with 9 bases sitting between them. The CDR3 region is CASSLQGESYEQYF. The CDR3 bases are TGTGCCAGCAGTTTACAGGGCGAGTCCTACGAGCAGTACTTC.

The chain joins TRBV30 to TRBJ1-4, with a tentative D call TRBD1 (5 bases). V was pared by 2 bases and J by 8 bases, with 24 bases between. The CDR3 sequence is 17 residues long. Germline CDR1 and CDR2: GTSNPN and SVGIG (reference sequence). The CDR3 reads CAWSLKEISGTREKLFF. CDR3 nucleotide sequence: TGTGCCTGGAGTTTAAAGGAGATCAGCGGGACGAGGGAAAAACTGTTTTTT.

The rearrangement links TRBV5-4 to TRBJ2-5; 7 nucleotides line up with TRBD1. Looked up from germline, CDR1 is SGHNT and CDR2 is YYREEE (reference sequence). J gave up 5 bases and V 4 bases, and 8 bases lay outside the gene matches. The CDR3 runs 14 residues. The CDR3 spells CASSRGTALETQYF. The CDR3 coding sequence is TGTGCCAGCAGCAGGGGGACAGCCCTGGAGACCCAGTACTTC.

The chain is built from TRBV6-1 and TRBJ1-5; possible D gene TRBD1, 5 bases. From germline, CDR1 is MNHNS and CDR2 SASEGT. With 5 bases removed from V and 4 bases from J, the gap between germline ends came to 12 bases. The CDR3 extends over 14 amino acids. CDR3 amino acids: CASSTEDTNQPQHF. The CDR3 bases are TGTGCCAGCAGTACTGAGGACACAAATCAGCCCCAGCATTTT.

The genes are TRBV4-3 and TRBJ2-5, with 8 bases lining up with TRBD2. V was clipped by 0 bases and J by 1 base; unmatched bases: 13. The CDR3 has 19 residues. The germline CDR1 and CDR2 sequences are LGHNA and YSLEER. CDR3 protein: CASSQDWPPGLALQETQYF. CDR3 nucleotides: TGCGCCAGCAGCCAAGATTGGCCCCCTGGACTAGCCCTCCAAGAGACCCAGTACTTC.

The chain uses TRBV9 and TRBJ2-3; possible D gene TRBD2, 5 bases. Trimming pared 1 base from V and 6 bases from J, leaving 18 bases between. Per the germline V gene, CDR1 is SGDLS and CDR2 is YYNGEE. This CDR3 contains 16 residues. The CDR3 sequence is CASSVRLASGSDTQYF. CDR3 nucleotide sequence: TGTGCCAGCAGCGTACGGCTAGCATCGGGTTCGGATACGCAGTATTTT.

The gene calls are TRBV19 and TRBJ1-5; tentatively, D is TRBD1 (6 bases). The germline V and J ends were trimmed by 5 bases and 5 bases, with 16 bases remaining between them. Looked up from germline, CDR1 is LNHDA and CDR2 is SQIVND (reference sequence). This CDR3 is built from 15 residues. CDR3 nucleotides: TGTGCCAGTAGTCCCATGGACAGCTCTTATCAGCCCCAGCATTTT. Amino acid sequence: CASSPMDSSYQPQHF.